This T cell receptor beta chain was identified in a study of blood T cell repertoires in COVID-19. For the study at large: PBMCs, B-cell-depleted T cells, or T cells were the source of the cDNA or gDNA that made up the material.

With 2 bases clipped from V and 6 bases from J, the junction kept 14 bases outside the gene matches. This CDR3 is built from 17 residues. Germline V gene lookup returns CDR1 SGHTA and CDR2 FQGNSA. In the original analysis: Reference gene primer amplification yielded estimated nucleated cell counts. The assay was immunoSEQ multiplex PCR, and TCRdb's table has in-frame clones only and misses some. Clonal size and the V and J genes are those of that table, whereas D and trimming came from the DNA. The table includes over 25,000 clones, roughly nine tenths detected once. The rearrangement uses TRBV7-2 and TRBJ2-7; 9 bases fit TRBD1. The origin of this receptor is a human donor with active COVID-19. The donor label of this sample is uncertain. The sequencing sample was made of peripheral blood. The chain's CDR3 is CASSLLGTGSLLPEQYF. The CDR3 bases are TGTGCCAGCAGCTTATTGGGGACAGGGTCGTTACTACCCGAGCAGTACTTC.